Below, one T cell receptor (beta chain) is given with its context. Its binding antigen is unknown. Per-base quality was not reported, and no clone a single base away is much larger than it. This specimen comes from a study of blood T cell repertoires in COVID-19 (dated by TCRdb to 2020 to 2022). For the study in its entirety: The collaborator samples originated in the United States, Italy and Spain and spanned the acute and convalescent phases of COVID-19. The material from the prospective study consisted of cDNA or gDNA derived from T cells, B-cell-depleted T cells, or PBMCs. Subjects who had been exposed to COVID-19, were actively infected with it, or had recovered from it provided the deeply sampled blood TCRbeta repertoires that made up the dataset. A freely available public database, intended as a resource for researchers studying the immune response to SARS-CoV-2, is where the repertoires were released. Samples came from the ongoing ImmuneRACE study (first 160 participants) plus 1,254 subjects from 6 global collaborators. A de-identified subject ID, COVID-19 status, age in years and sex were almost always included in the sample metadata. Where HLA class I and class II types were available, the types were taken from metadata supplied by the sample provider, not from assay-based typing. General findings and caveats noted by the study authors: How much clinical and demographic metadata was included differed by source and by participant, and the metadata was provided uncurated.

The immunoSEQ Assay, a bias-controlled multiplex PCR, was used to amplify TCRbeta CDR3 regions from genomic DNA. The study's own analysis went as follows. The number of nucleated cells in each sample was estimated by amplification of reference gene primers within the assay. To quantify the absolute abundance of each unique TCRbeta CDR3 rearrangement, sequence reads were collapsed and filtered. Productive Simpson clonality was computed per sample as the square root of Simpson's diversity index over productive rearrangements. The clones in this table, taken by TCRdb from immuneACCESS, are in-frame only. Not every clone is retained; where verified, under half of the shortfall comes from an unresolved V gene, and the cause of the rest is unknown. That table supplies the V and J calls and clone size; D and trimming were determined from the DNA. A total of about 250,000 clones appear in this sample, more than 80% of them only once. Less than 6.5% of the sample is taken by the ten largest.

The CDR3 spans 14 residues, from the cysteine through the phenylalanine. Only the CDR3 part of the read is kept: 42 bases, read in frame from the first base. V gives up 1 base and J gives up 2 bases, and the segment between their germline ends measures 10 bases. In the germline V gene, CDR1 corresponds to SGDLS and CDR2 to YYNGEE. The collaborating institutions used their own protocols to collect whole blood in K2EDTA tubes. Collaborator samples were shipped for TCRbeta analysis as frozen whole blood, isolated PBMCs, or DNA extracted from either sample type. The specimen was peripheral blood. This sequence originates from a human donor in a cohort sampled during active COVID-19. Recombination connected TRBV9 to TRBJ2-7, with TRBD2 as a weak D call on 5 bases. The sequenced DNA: TGTGCCAGCAGCGTACGAGGGTTAACCTACGAGCAGTACTTC. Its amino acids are CASSVRGLTYEQYF. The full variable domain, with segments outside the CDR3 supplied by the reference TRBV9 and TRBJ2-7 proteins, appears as DSGVTQTPKHLITATGQRVTLRCSPRSGDLSVYWYQQSLDQGLQFLIQYYNGEERAKGNILERFSAQQFPDLHSELNLSSLELGDSALYFCASSVRGLTYEQYFGPGTRLTVT.